This T cell receptor (beta chain) appears in the sequencing data of a study of tumor-infiltrating lymphocytes in primary liver carcinoma. Without any cell sorting, about 19-32 mg of bulk tissue yielded co-extracted RNA and DNA. Details on this clonotype: Antigen: not known.

Overall study findings and caveats: Among the pair types, tumor region pairs showed more overlap than tumor-adjacent and tumor-blood pairs. Blood had a significantly lower top-250-clone fraction than tumors did (p = 0.039). The proportion of top clones found throughout all five tumor regions was only about 7.5-24%.

TCR beta cDNA was prepared out of roughly 0.5 ug total RNA by means of a constant-region primer. Each TCR beta library was derived from three nested multiplex PCR rounds that employed slightly modified ARM-PCR. TCRdb fed the multiplex PCR reads into MiXCR, producing one record per CDR3 protein. The sample has around 56,000 distinct CDR3 sequences; over 65% are singletons. This receptor was taken from a man aged 35-49 years with primary liver carcinoma and hepatitis B virus infection. Sequenced material: liver tumor tissue from sampling region 2. Regarding subset: tumor region T2, inferior pole.

CDR3 in DNA: TGTGCCAGCAGCTTAGCGAGGCAGGCCCTGGGAAAAAAGGAGACCCAGTACTTC. It translates to CASSLARQALGKKETQYF. The rearrangement uses TRBV11-2 and TRBJ2-5, with D hard to call. Trimming took off 1 base at V and 5 bases at J, with 23 bases between the two ends. The CDR3 length is 18 residues. Germline CDR1 is SGHAT and CDR2 is FQNNGV.